The clone carrying this T cell receptor beta chain came up a few times. A junction boundary mismatches the germline segment, possibly from a read error. The CDR3 contains 18 residues. Germline V gives CDR1 ENHRY, CDR2 SYGVKD. This record belongs to a study of T cells in Graves' hyperthyroidism and ophthalmopathy. It was considered stable Graves' hyperthyroidism when ophthalmopathy did not progress within 18 months. For the diagnoses, clinical symptoms, serum thyroxine and TRAb, thyroid ultrasound and orbital computed tomography were used. Amplified regions were TCR beta CDR3 sequences from RNA transcripts. TCR CDR3 regions were first amplified by RT-PCR with HTBI primers. A single record per CDR3 protein comes from TCRdb applying MiXCR to the multiplex PCR reads. Here the sample spans about 760,000 distinct CDR3 sequences, 30% to 40% being singletons.

Material: blood. The sequence came from a middle-aged woman with Graves' hyperthyroidism. The chain uses TRBV10-3 and TRBJ2-2, with D perhaps TRBD2 (6 bases). The CDR3 nucleotides are TGTGCCAGCAGTGGGCTGCGGGATATCGTTTCGTATACCGGGGAGCTGTTTTTT. Translated: CASSGLRDIVSYTGELFF.